This is a list of T cell receptor beta chains from one sample in a study of OX40 agonist ivuxolimab in advanced cancers. Some clones are missing from TCRdb's copy, which holds only in-frame ones; the method was immunoSEQ multiplex PCR. The sample consists of some 150,000 clones, roughly nine tenths of them appearing once. Specimen: CD4+ or CD8+ T cells sorted from blood, collected in a trial of the OX40 agonist ivuxolimab. Every receptor here comes from an adult with an advanced solid tumor such as melanoma, head and neck, liver or kidney cancer. Each CDR3 is given with its conserved first and last residue. Fields, in order: D gene, clone size, J gene, V gene, CDR3 protein, CDR3 DNA. A D gene is named only where the DNA matches it firmly. A row's size may be missing; if present it is once, few, many or a size class.

d_gene: -; abundance: -; j_gene: TRBJ1-1; v_gene: TRBV5-1; CDR3aa: CASSSGEWNTEAFF; CDR3nt: TGCGCCAGCAGCTCGGGGGAATGGAACACTGAAGCTTTCTTT
d_gene: -; abundance: -; j_gene: TRBJ1-2; v_gene: TRBV28; CDR3aa: CASRIGSHYGYTF; CDR3nt: TGTGCCAGCCGAATAGGGTCACACTATGGCTACACCTTC
d_gene: -; abundance: -; j_gene: TRBJ2-2; v_gene: TRBV7-6; CDR3aa: CASSLARGFGTGELFF; CDR3nt: TGTGCCAGCAGCTTAGCGAGGGGGTTCGGGACCGGGGAGCTGTTTTTT
d_gene: TRBD1; abundance: -; j_gene: TRBJ1-2; v_gene: TRBV5-4; CDR3aa: CASSLDRVEGYTF; CDR3nt: TGTGCCAGCAGTTTAGACAGGGTAGAGGGCTACACCTTC
d_gene: TRBD1; abundance: -; j_gene: TRBJ1-5; v_gene: TRBV7-2; CDR3aa: CASSLDRSDHQPQHF; CDR3nt: TGTGCCAGCAGCCTGGACAGGTCAGACCATCAGCCCCAGCATTTT
d_gene: -; abundance: -; j_gene: TRBJ2-7; v_gene: TRBV15; CDR3aa: CATSRETGRYEQYF; CDR3nt: TGTGCCACCAGCAGAGAGACAGGGAGGTACGAGCAGTACTTC
d_gene: -; abundance: -; j_gene: TRBJ2-5; v_gene: TRBV2; CDR3aa: CASSRRDGRETQYF; CDR3nt: TGTGCCAGCAGTCGGAGGGACGGAAGAGAGACCCAGTACTTC
d_gene: -; abundance: -; j_gene: TRBJ2-1; v_gene: TRBV6-5; CDR3aa: CASRKPGINYNEQFF; CDR3nt: TGTGCCAGCAGGAAACCGGGAATAAACTACAATGAGCAGTTCTTC
d_gene: TRBD2; abundance: -; j_gene: TRBJ2-5; v_gene: TRBV5-1; CDR3aa: CASSLVVAGILGVTQYF; CDR3nt: TGCGCCAGCAGCTTGGTGGTAGCGGGGATTCTGGGCGTGACCCAGTACTTC
d_gene: -; abundance: few; j_gene: TRBJ1-5; v_gene: TRBV4-3; CDR3aa: CASSLTRNQPQHF; CDR3nt: TGCGCCAGCAGCCTAACCAGAAATCAGCCCCAGCATTTT
d_gene: -; abundance: -; j_gene: TRBJ1-2; v_gene: TRBV7-2; CDR3aa: CASSPLYGYTF; CDR3nt: TGTGCCAGCAGCCCCCTCTATGGCTACACCTTC
d_gene: -; abundance: -; j_gene: TRBJ1-2; v_gene: TRBV10-2; CDR3aa: CASSVGGGDGYTF; CDR3nt: TGCGCCAGCAGTGTTGGAGGGGGGGATGGCTACACCTTC
d_gene: -; abundance: once; j_gene: TRBJ2-5; v_gene: TRBV7-3; CDR3aa: CASSLYGQQETQYF; CDR3nt: TGTGCCAGCAGCTTATACGGCCAACAAGAGACCCAGTACTTC
d_gene: -; abundance: -; j_gene: TRBJ1-5; v_gene: TRBV19; CDR3aa: CASRTGLGNQPQHF; CDR3nt: TGTGCCAGTAGAACAGGGCTTGGCAATCAGCCCCAGCATTTT
d_gene: -; abundance: once; j_gene: TRBJ2-7; v_gene: TRBV5-1; CDR3aa: CASSLWVSYEQYF; CDR3nt: TGCGCCAGCAGCTTGTGGGTTTCCTACGAGCAGTACTTC
d_gene: -; abundance: few; j_gene: TRBJ2-5; v_gene: TRBV9; CDR3aa: CASSVGGTFQETQYF; CDR3nt: TGTGCCAGCAGCGTAGGGGGGACCTTCCAAGAGACCCAGTACTTC
d_gene: -; abundance: -; j_gene: TRBJ2-2; v_gene: TRBV9; CDR3aa: CASSPKATNTGELFF; CDR3nt: TGTGCCAGCAGCCCCAAGGCGACGAACACCGGGGAGCTGTTTTTT
d_gene: -; abundance: -; j_gene: TRBJ2-7; v_gene: TRBV28; CDR3aa: CASSVQNYEQYF; CDR3nt: TGTGCCAGCAGTGTACAAAACTACGAGCAGTACTTC
d_gene: -; abundance: -; j_gene: TRBJ1-3; v_gene: TRBV7-6; CDR3aa: CASRQTAGNTIYF; CDR3nt: TGTGCCAGCAGACAAACGGCAGGAAACACCATATATTTT
d_gene: TRBD1; abundance: -; j_gene: TRBJ2-7; v_gene: TRBV6-1; CDR3aa: CASSGILTGSYEQYF; CDR3nt: TGTGCCAGCAGCGGGATTCTGACAGGGAGCTACGAGCAGTACTTC
d_gene: -; abundance: -; j_gene: TRBJ1-5; v_gene: TRBV6-1; CDR3aa: CASSGTAQWPQHF; CDR3nt: TGTGCCAGCAGTGGGACGGCCCAGTGGCCCCAGCATTTT
d_gene: TRBD1; abundance: -; j_gene: TRBJ1-1; v_gene: TRBV29-1; CDR3aa: CSVELGQGIMNTEAFF; CDR3nt: TGCAGCGTTGAATTGGGACAGGGGATCATGAACACTGAAGCTTTCTTT
d_gene: TRBD1; abundance: -; j_gene: TRBJ1-5; v_gene: TRBV2; CDR3aa: CASTDRGSQPQHF; CDR3nt: TGTGCCAGCACCGACAGGGGGAGTCAGCCCCAGCATTTT
d_gene: TRBD1; abundance: -; j_gene: TRBJ1-2; v_gene: TRBV5-1; CDR3aa: CASSFGDATGDPGSYTF; CDR3nt: TGCGCCAGCAGCTTTGGAGATGCGACAGGGGACCCCGGGAGCTACACCTTC
d_gene: TRBD1; abundance: -; j_gene: TRBJ1-5; v_gene: TRBV19; CDR3aa: CASSTQGAKSNQPQHF; CDR3nt: TGTGCCAGTAGTACCCAGGGGGCAAAGTCCAATCAGCCCCAGCATTTT
d_gene: TRBD1; abundance: -; j_gene: TRBJ2-1; v_gene: TRBV5-1; CDR3aa: CASSLAQGALGEQFF; CDR3nt: TGCGCCAGCAGCTTGGCACAGGGGGCGCTCGGTGAGCAGTTCTTC
d_gene: TRBD2; abundance: -; j_gene: TRBJ2-1; v_gene: TRBV10-3; CDR3aa: CAVLQRGDGNEQFF; CDR3nt: TGTGCCGTCCTTCAGCGGGGAGACGGAAATGAGCAGTTCTTC
d_gene: -; abundance: -; j_gene: TRBJ1-5; v_gene: TRBV7-2; CDR3aa: CASSFDPGVNQPQHF; CDR3nt: TGTGCCAGCAGCTTCGACCCAGGAGTCAATCAGCCCCAGCATTTT
d_gene: -; abundance: -; j_gene: TRBJ2-5; v_gene: TRBV19; CDR3aa: CASSMEGPRTSEQYF; CDR3nt: TGTGCCAGTAGTATGGAGGGACCCAGAACGTCGGAGCAGTACTTC
d_gene: TRBD1; abundance: few; j_gene: TRBJ1-5; v_gene: TRBV28; CDR3aa: CASRPGGDGNQPQHF; CDR3nt: TGTGCCAGCAGGCCAGGGGGGGATGGCAATCAGCCCCAGCATTTT
d_gene: -; abundance: -; j_gene: TRBJ2-7; v_gene: TRBV7-6; CDR3aa: CASSLGAGDYEQYF; CDR3nt: TGTGCCAGCAGCTTAGGGGCCGGGGACTACGAGCAGTACTTC
d_gene: -; abundance: -; j_gene: TRBJ1-5; v_gene: TRBV18; CDR3aa: CASSPPLPTGQPQHF; CDR3nt: TGTGCCAGCTCACCACCTCTCCCCACAGGTCAGCCCCAGCATTTT
d_gene: -; abundance: once; j_gene: TRBJ1-1; v_gene: TRBV11-2; CDR3aa: CASSLERVDTEAFF; CDR3nt: TGTGCCAGCAGCTTAGAGAGGGTAGACACTGAAGCTTTCTTT
d_gene: -; abundance: -; j_gene: TRBJ1-1; v_gene: TRBV7-8; CDR3aa: CASSLVEQNTEAFF; CDR3nt: TGTGCCAGCAGCTTAGTGGAACAGAACACTGAAGCTTTCTTT
d_gene: -; abundance: -; j_gene: TRBJ2-7; v_gene: TRBV7-3; CDR3aa: CASSLGGPGSYEQYF; CDR3nt: TGTGCCAGCAGCTTAGGCGGCCCCGGCTCCTACGAGCAGTACTTC
d_gene: TRBD1; abundance: -; j_gene: TRBJ1-4; v_gene: TRBV2; CDR3aa: CASRTGTGDEKLFF; CDR3nt: TGTGCCAGCAGGACCGGGACAGGGGATGAAAAACTGTTTTTT
d_gene: -; abundance: -; j_gene: TRBJ2-7; v_gene: TRBV20-1; CDR3aa: CSARAYEQYF; CDR3nt: TGCAGTGCTAGAGCGTACGAGCAGTACTTC
d_gene: TRBD2; abundance: -; j_gene: TRBJ2-7; v_gene: TRBV19; CDR3aa: CASSIPGGTYEQYF; CDR3nt: TGTGCCAGTAGTATACCGGGAGGGACCTACGAGCAGTACTTC
d_gene: -; abundance: few; j_gene: TRBJ1-1; v_gene: TRBV7-3; CDR3aa: CASSLIGRSNTEAFF; CDR3nt: TGTGCCAGCAGCTTAATAGGCCGATCGAACACTGAAGCTTTCTTT
d_gene: TRBD1; abundance: -; j_gene: TRBJ1-4; v_gene: TRBV25-1; CDR3aa: CASGKGQLNEKLFF; CDR3nt: TGTGCCAGCGGTAAGGGACAGCTTAATGAAAAACTGTTTTTT
d_gene: -; abundance: -; j_gene: TRBJ1-1; v_gene: TRBV15; CDR3aa: CATSQDGGGATEAFF; CDR3nt: TGTGCCACCAGCCAGGACGGGGGAGGGGCGACTGAAGCTTTCTTT